The 20 T cell receptor beta chains listed next were all sequenced from one sample in a study of T cell repertoires in cytomegalovirus infection. In TCRdb, the reads were re-called with MiXCR into one record per CDR3 protein. Of almost 550,000 distinct CDR3 sequences in the sample, 16% were seen once. The material sequenced was CD8+ T cells from PBMCs. These receptor sequences come from a human donor in good health (CMV status not recorded). Some clones in this sample may be carry-over from other donors' samples.

This clonotype was seen more than once but under ten times. The genes are TRBV27 and TRBJ1-2; D is ambiguous. The germline V gene has CDR1 MNHEY and CDR2 SMNVEV (reference sequence). V was trimmed by 5 bases and J by 0 bases, leaving 13 bases between them. The CDR3 is 15 residues long. The CDR3 protein is CASSQSGTTNYGYTF. CDR3 DNA sequence: TGTGCCAGCAGTCAGTCGGGAACTACTAACTATGGCTACACCTTC.

This clonotype was seen many times. The chain employs TRBV7-8 and TRBJ2-1; 14 bases map to TRBD2. The CDR3 runs to 17 residues. Trimming took 5 bases from V and 0 from J; bases not matched to a gene: 3. CDR1 SGHVS and CDR2 FQNEAQ come from the germline V gene. The CDR3 DNA is TGTGCCAGCAGCAACGGACTAGCGGGGGGCTCCTACAATGAGCAGTTCTTC. It encodes CASSNGLAGGSYNEQFF.

There are many counts of this clonotype. J is TRBJ1-1 and V is TRBV11-1; weak D call: TRBD1 (6 bases). V shed 5 bases and J shed 3 bases, with 10 bases lying between them. CDR1 and CDR2 (germline): SGHAT, FQDESV (reference sequence). There are 13 residues in the CDR3. The CDR3 region has the DNA TGTGCCAGCAGCACAGGGTGGTACACTGAAGCTTTCTTT. Translation: CASSTGWYTEAFF.

In regard to this clonotype: Just one base apart from a much larger clone, this may be a read error. This sequence joins TRBV11-3 and TRBJ2-1, with 12 positions matching TRBD2. Looked up from germline, CDR1 is SGHNT and CDR2 is YENEEA. With V trimmed by 1 base and J by 8 bases, 9 bases remained unmatched. The CDR3 contains 17 residues. As DNA, the CDR3 is TGTGCCAGCAGCTTAGCCCCCCGACTAGCGGGGGCCCATGAGCAGTTCTTC. Encoded protein: CASSLAPRLAGAHEQFF.

This clonotype occurred many times. This chain links TRBV12-3 or TRBV12-4 with TRBJ1-5; D is possibly TRBD1 (6 bases). The CDR3 spans 14 residues. Trimming left V 3 bases short and J 4 bases short, with 10 bases between. CDR3 protein: CASSLAGENQPQHF. CDR3 DNA: TGTGCCAGCAGTTTGGCAGGGGAAAATCAGCCCCAGCATTTT.

This clonotype was recorded at least ten times. The chain is built from TRBV27 and TRBJ1-1, with unresolved D. The CDR3 length is 16 residues. Trimming shortened V by 3 bases and J by 0 bases, and 14 bases separated the two germline ends. Germline V lookup: CDR1 MNHEY, CDR2 SMNVEV (reference sequence). CDR3 residues: CASSFSRGPVNTEAFF. The CDR3 region has the DNA TGTGCCAGCAGTTTTAGTAGAGGGCCGGTGAACACTGAAGCTTTCTTT.

This clonotype was counted a few times. The chain couples TRBV4-1 to TRBJ2-1; D is ambiguous. The CDR3 sequence is 12 residues long. Germline V gene lookup returns CDR1 MGHRA and CDR2 YSYEKL. V was pared by 0 bases and J by 10 bases, with 7 bases between. The CDR3 DNA reads TGCGCCAGCAGCCAAGAAAGCTACGAGCAGTTCTTC. Amino acids: CASSQESYEQFF.

This clonotype was recorded at least ten times. This chain joins TRBV5-6 and TRBJ2-2; D is perhaps TRBD1 (6 bases). From germline, CDR1 is SGHDT and CDR2 YYEEEE. Between the trimmed V and J ends, which lost 4 bases and 6 bases, there was a span of 13 bases. The CDR3 is 14 amino acids. This CDR3 is CASSGGQRAGELFF. The CDR3 nucleotides read TGTGCCAGCAGCGGGGGACAAAGGGCCGGGGAGCTGTTTTTT.

The chain uses TRBV30 and TRBJ2-3, with D perhaps TRBD1 (6 bases). The CDR3 is 15 residues long. V lost 6 bases and J lost 2, with 18 bases in between. CDR1 and CDR2 (germline): GTSNPN, SVGIG (reference sequence). The chain's CDR3 is CACHLPGQHTDTQYF. DNA of the CDR3: TGTGCCTGCCACCTCCCCGGACAGCACACAGATACGCAGTATTTT.

This clonotype turned up a few times. The CDR3 loop reads CASSYTVTTEAFF. CDR3 DNA sequence: TGTGCCAGCAGTTATACAGTGACCACTGAAGCTTTCTTT. The V gene is TRBV6-1, the J gene TRBJ1-1; unclear D gene. Trimming pared 5 bases from V and 4 bases from J, leaving 11 bases between. Germline lookup yields CDR1 MNHNS and CDR2 SASEGT. The CDR3 loop spans 13 amino acids.

This clonotype was counted only a few times. The V and J genes are TRBV13 and TRBJ2-5, with D unclear. Trimming cost V 0 bases and J 1 base, with 9 bases left between them. The CDR3 contains 15 residues. CDR1 is PRHDT, CDR2 FYEKMQ, per germline (reference sequence). Here the CDR3 reads CASSLGRRAQETQYF. CDR3 DNA sequence: TGTGCCAGCAGCTTAGGCCGTAGAGCCCAAGAGACCCAGTACTTC.

In its sample, this clonotype was seen a few times. V usage is TRBV6-6 and J usage is TRBJ2-7; D not certain. Germline loops: CDR1 MNHNY, CDR2 SVGAGI (reference sequence). The CDR3 loop spans 14 amino acids. The V and J ends lost 4 bases and 5 bases respectively, with 15 bases between them. CDR3 DNA sequence: TGTGCCAGCAGTTCTCGACGGCTTCCCGACGAGCAGTACTTC. Protein: CASSSRRLPDEQYF.

This clonotype was picked up a small number of times. CDR3 nucleotides: TGCGCCAGCAGCCAAACTGGCTACAATGAGCAGTTCTTC. It encodes CASSQTGYNEQFF. V is TRBV4-1 and J is TRBJ2-1; D gene ambiguous. V shed 2 bases and J shed 3 bases, with 5 bases lying between them. Germline CDR1 is MGHRA and CDR2 is YSYEKL. The CDR3 has 13 residues.

This clonotype was counted ten times or more. The chain has TRBV7-6 and TRBJ2-2; tentatively, D is TRBD1 or TRBD2 (6 bases each). Germline V gene data show CDR1 as SGHVS and CDR2 as FNYEAQ. CDR3 length: 13 residues. The V and J ends lost 8 bases and 5 bases respectively, with 12 bases between them. CDR3 sequence reads: CASGGRVTGELFF. The CDR3 region has the DNA TGTGCCAGCGGGGGGCGGGTTACCGGGGAGCTGTTTTTT. The whole variable domain, filled in from reference TRBV7-6 and TRBJ2-2, reads GAGVSQSPRYKVTKRGQDVALRCDPISGHVSLYWYRQALGQGPEFLTYFNYEAQQDKSGLPNDRFSAERPEGSISTLTIQRTEQRDSAMYRCASGGRVTGELFFGEGSRLTVL.

CDR3 sequence: CASRRGNEQYF. The CDR3 nucleotides are TGTGCCAGCAGACGCGGAAACGAGCAGTACTTC. This sequence joins TRBV27 and TRBJ2-7; no clear D gene. The CDR3 consists of 11 residues. CDR1 MNHEY and CDR2 SMNVEV come from the germline V gene (reference sequence). V was trimmed by 6 bases and J by 5 bases, leaving 8 bases between them.

The chain couples TRBV30 to TRBJ1-6; D remains ambiguous. Trimming removed 3 bases from V and 11 bases from J, with 11 bases in between. CDR1 is GTSNPN and CDR2 is SVGIG in the germline V gene (reference sequence). The CDR3 totals 12 residues. The CDR3 DNA reads TGTGCCTGGAGAGGCAGCCTTACACCCCTCCACTTT. As protein: CAWRGSLTPLHF.

This clonotype appeared many times. The V and J genes are TRBV6-1 and TRBJ1-5; TRBD1 might be the D (6 bases). The CDR3 runs 12 residues. V lost 8 bases and J lost 5, with 10 bases in between. From germline, CDR1 is MNHNS and CDR2 SASEGT. CDR3 DNA: TGTGCCAGCTCTACAGGGTATCAGCCCCAGCATTTT. It yields the protein CASSTGYQPQHF.

This clonotype was counted at least ten times. The chain is built from TRBV7-9 and TRBJ2-1, with D tentatively TRBD2 (5 bases). Per the germline V gene, CDR1 is SEHNR and CDR2 is FQNEAQ (reference sequence). CDR3 length: 13 amino acids. V was pared by 7 bases and J by 5 bases, with 12 bases between. This CDR3 reads CASILDGNNEQFF. In DNA, the CDR3 is TGTGCCAGCATCCTGGACGGGAACAATGAGCAGTTCTTC.

This clonotype was detected many times. The CDR3, as DNA: TGTGCCAGCAGTTCCGTACCCGCCGCCTACAATGAGCAGTTCTTC. It codes for CASSSVPAAYNEQFF. The chain uses TRBV6-1 and TRBJ2-1; D uncertain. Trimming took off 5 bases at V and 2 bases at J, with 13 bases between the two ends. The CDR3 sequence is 15 residues long. Per the germline V gene, CDR1 is MNHNS and CDR2 is SASEGT.

In nucleotides, the CDR3 is TGCAGTGCTAGAGATACGGTTGATATTAGCACAGATACGCAGTATTTT. It specifies CSARDTVDISTDTQYF. V usage is TRBV20-1 and J usage is TRBJ2-3, with D uncertain. Germline V lookup: CDR1 DFQATT, CDR2 SNEGSKA (reference sequence). With 0 bases removed from V and 0 bases from J, the gap between germline ends came to 13 bases. This CDR3 comprises 16 residues.